This section outlines one T cell receptor beta chain sequence together with its context. The data stem from a study of T-cell reconstitution after alpha-beta-depleted transplantation in children. Germline V gives CDR1 SQVTM, CDR2 ANQGSEA. The CDR3 loop spans 19 amino acids. Unmatched junction bases numbered 22, after V lost 4 bases and J lost 4 bases. Construction of the TCRbeta library involved unique molecular identifiers. TCRdb recomputed calls from the PCR reads with MiXCR, one row per CDR3 protein. This sample has 200,000 to 250,000 distinct CDR3 sequences, with about 25% found just once. This clonotype originated in a girl aged 2 to 10 with Fanconi anemia, due to receive a stem cell transplant. This specimen consisted of PBMCs, obtained before TCRalphabeta/CD19-depleted stem cell transplant. The V and J genes are TRBV29-1 and TRBJ2-1; 7 bases agree with TRBD2. CDR3 sequence reads: CSVAPYRGGGDSVYNEQFF. CDR3 sequence (DNA): TGCAGCGTTGCCCCCTACCGTGGCGGGGGAGACTCTGTATACAATGAGCAGTTCTTC.